The following is a TCR beta chain sequence with its context. Its target is unknown. This sample is part of a study of cytomegalovirus exposure and HLA in healthy donors. General study findings and limits: Generally TCR sequences proved uncommon, though certain public TCRs appeared in numerous donors. Earlier analysis found most TCR beta V segments productive about 90% or about 30% of the time. The Asian-associated ancestry cluster reportedly had fewer N-insertions than the approximately 700-donor mean in a later analysis.

Researchers ran the PCR with 60 Vbeta and 13 Jbeta primers. Original processing notes: About 11 million of tens of millions of unique TCR beta chains were shared, per a later count. Here immunoSEQ multiplex PCR was the method, and the copy in TCRdb shows in-frame clones only, minus some. The V and J calls and the clone size are those of that table, but D and trimming were determined from the DNA. Of a few hundred thousand clones listed, about 86% are singletons. CDR3 size: 12 residues. Germline V CDR1 and CDR2: SNHLY, FYNNEI. V was trimmed by 8 bases and J by 4 bases, leaving 9 bases between them. Input material: PBMCs. This sequence was found in a woman in her sixties in good health and CMV-seropositive. The chain joins TRBV2 to TRBJ1-3; D is unclear. The CDR3 loop is CASAKEGNTIYF. In nucleotides, the CDR3 is TGTGCCAGCGCCAAGGAGGGAAACACCATATATTTT.